This T cell receptor (beta chain) is drawn from a study of blood T cell repertoires in COVID-19 (dated by TCRdb to about 2020). For the wider study: Samples covering the acute and convalescent phases of COVID-19 were provided by collaborators in the United States, Italy and Spain. The material from the prospective study consisted of cDNA or gDNA derived from T cells, B-cell-depleted T cells, or PBMCs. Subjects who had been exposed to COVID-19, were actively infected with it, or had recovered from it provided the deeply sampled blood TCRbeta repertoires that made up the dataset. The repertoires were released in a freely available public database meant as a resource for research on the immune response to SARS-CoV-2. Samples came from the ongoing ImmuneRACE study (first 160 participants) plus 1,254 subjects from 6 global collaborators. The sample metadata nearly always contained a de-identified subject ID, COVID-19 status, age in years and sex. Where available, HLA class I and class II types were obtained from metadata supplied by the sample provider rather than from assay-based typing. Overall study results and their limits: Clinical and demographic metadata were provided uncurated, with the amount varying by source and participant.

The immunoSEQ Assay, a bias-controlled multiplex PCR, was used to amplify TCRbeta CDR3 regions from genomic DNA. Processing in the source paper ran as follows. The number of nucleated cells in each sample was estimated from the amplification of reference gene primers within the assay. Sequence reads were collapsed and filtered to measure the absolute abundance of every unique TCRbeta CDR3 rearrangement. For each sample, productive Simpson clonality was calculated as the square root of Simpson's diversity index across productive rearrangements. TCRdb holds this immuneACCESS table with in-frame rearrangements only. Some clones are missing; in checked studies, unresolved V genes explain under half, and the rest has no known cause. For V, J and clone size, that table is used; D and trimming come from the DNA. In all, the sample holds around 140,000 clones, and roughly 85% of those were seen once. Of the sample, 2.5% to 3% is held by the ten largest clones.

Details on this clone: Its antigen remains undetermined. The sample holds no much larger clone one base away, and base qualities are not on file.

In the prospective study, participants were roughly 18 to 90 years old, resided in approximately 25 geographic areas of the United States, and were enrolled through a virtual design. In the prospective study, participants were assigned to cohorts based on the clinical history participants reported in a screening survey and a study questionnaire. Recovered participants in ImmuneRACE Cohort 3 were defined as having two consecutive negative NP/OP PCR tests, clearance from a healthcare professional, or resolution of symptoms. In the prospective study, mobile phlebotomists collected whole blood, serum and a nasopharyngeal or oropharyngeal swab from each participant. Over an approximately 2-month period, participants in the prospective study had the option of providing additional blood draws and questionnaires. Prospective study blood samples were shipped either frozen or at room temperature before DNA extraction.

Specimen: PBMCs or T cells enriched from blood (not recorded which). This clonotype was sampled from a woman in her forties or fifties who had recovered from COVID-19.

The CDR3 in this case is CASSGGDSLGNSPLHF. The DNA sequence is as follows: TGTGCCAGCAGTGGAGGGGACAGTCTAGGAAATTCACCCCTCCACTTT. The chain joins TRBV6-1 to TRBJ1-6; TRBD1 fits 7 bases in the junction. From its cysteine to its phenylalanine, the CDR3 spans 16 amino acids. Only the CDR3 DNA stays, 48 bases, in frame from base 1. Based on the germline V gene, the CDR1 and CDR2 sequences are MNHNS and SASEGT. Unmatched junction bases come to 10, with V trimmed by 4 bases and J by 7 bases.